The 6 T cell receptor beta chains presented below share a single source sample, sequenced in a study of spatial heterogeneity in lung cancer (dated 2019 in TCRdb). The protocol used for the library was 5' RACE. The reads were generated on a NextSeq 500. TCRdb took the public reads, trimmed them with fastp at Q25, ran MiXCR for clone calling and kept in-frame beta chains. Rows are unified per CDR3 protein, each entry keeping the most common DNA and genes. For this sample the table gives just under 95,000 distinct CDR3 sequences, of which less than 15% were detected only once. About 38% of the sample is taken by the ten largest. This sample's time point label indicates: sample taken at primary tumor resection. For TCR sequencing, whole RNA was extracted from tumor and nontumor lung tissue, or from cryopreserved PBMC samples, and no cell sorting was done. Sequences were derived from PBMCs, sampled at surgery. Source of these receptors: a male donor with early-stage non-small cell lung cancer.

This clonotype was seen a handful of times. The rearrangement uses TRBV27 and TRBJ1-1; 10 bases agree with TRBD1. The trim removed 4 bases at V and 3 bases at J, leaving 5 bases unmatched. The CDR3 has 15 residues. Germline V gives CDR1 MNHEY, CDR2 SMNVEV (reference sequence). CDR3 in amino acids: CASSSRGTGDTEAFF. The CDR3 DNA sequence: TGTGCCAGCAGTTCGCGGGGGACAGGGGACACTGAAGCTTTCTTT.

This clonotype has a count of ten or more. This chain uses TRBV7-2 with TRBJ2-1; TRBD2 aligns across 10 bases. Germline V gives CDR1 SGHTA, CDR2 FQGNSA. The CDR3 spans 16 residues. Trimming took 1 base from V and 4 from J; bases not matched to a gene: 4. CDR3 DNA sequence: TGTGCCAGCAGCTTAGACGGGACTAGCGCGTACAATGAGCAGTTCTTC. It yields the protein CASSLDGTSAYNEQFF.

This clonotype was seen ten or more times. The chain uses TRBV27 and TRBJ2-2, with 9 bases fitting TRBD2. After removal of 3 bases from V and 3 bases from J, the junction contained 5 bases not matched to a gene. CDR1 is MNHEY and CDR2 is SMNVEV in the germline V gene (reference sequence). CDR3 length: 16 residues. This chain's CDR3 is CASSFSGRMDTGELFF. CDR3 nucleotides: TGTGCCAGCAGTTTTAGCGGGAGAATGGACACCGGGGAGCTGTTTTTT.

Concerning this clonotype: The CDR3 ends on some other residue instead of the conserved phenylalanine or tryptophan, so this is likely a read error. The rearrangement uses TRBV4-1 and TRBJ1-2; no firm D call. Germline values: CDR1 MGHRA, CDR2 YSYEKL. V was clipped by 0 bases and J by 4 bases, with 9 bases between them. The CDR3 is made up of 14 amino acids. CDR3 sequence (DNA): TGCGCCAGCAGCCAAGACCCGATTAGCTATGGCTACACCCTC. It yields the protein CASSQDPISYGYTL.

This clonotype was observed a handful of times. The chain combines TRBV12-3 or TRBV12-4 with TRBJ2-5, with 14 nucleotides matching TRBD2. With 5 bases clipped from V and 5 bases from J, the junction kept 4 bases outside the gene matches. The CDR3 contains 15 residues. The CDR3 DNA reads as TGTGCCAGCAGTCGGGGACTAGCGGGGGTGGAGACCCAGTACTTC. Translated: CASSRGLAGVETQYF.

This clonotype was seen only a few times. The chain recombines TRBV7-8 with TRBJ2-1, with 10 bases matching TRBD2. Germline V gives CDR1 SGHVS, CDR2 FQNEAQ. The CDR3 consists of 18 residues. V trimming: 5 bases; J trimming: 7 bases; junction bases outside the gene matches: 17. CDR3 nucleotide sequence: TGTGCCAGCAGCCGGCAACTACTCGTAGCGGGAGGAAGGAATGAGCAGTTCTTC. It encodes CASSRQLLVAGGRNEQFF.